What follows are 25 T cell receptor beta chains derived from one specimen sequenced in a study of blood T cell repertoires in COVID-19. TCRdb's copy holds only in-frame clones and misses some; the assay was immunoSEQ multiplex PCR. The sample has about 200,000 clones, roughly 90% seen once; the top ten hold about 4%. The sequenced sample consisted of PBMCs or T cells enriched from blood (not recorded which). The receptor source for this set is a woman in her thirties who had been exposed to COVID-19.

This clone was seen only once. V gene TRBV2 combines with J gene TRBJ1-2, with a possible D match to TRBD1 (6 bases). The CDR3 is made up of 16 amino acids. V shed 0 bases and J shed 7 bases, with 18 bases lying between them. Per germline, CDR1 SNHLY and CDR2 FYNNEI. CDR3: CASSEAKGSGAGGYTF. CDR3 nucleotides: TGTGCCAGCAGTGAAGCGAAAGGATCAGGGGCTGGTGGCTACACCTTC.

This clone is a singleton in its sample. The V and J genes are TRBV6-5 and TRBJ1-2, with D tentatively TRBD1 (5 bases). Trimming shortened V by 7 bases and J by 0 bases, and 15 bases separated the two germline ends. The CDR3 runs 15 residues. Germline V gene sequence: CDR1 MNHEY, CDR2 SVGAGI. DNA of the CDR3: TGTGCCAGCACCCCGCGGGGAGGGGCTAACTATGGCTACACCTTC. Its protein product is CASTPRGGANYGYTF.

This sequence joins TRBV5-1 and TRBJ1-1; possibly TRBD1 for D (6 bases). Trimming stripped 3 bases from V and 4 bases from J, with 10 bases between. Germline V lookup: CDR1 SGHRS, CDR2 YFSETQ. The CDR3 runs to 13 residues. The CDR3 region is CASSSGGSTEAFF. In nucleotides, the CDR3 is TGCGCCAGCAGCTCGGGGGGCAGCACTGAAGCTTTCTTT.

The rearrangement uses TRBV6-5 and TRBJ2-2; 8 nucleotides agree with TRBD1. V lost 6 bases, J lost 8 bases, and 8 bases stayed unmatched. CDR3 length: 14 residues. Germline loops: CDR1 MNHEY, CDR2 SVGAGI. In DNA, the CDR3 is TGTGCCAGCAGCCAAAACAGGGGGAGGGGGGAGCTGTTTTTT. Residues: CASSQNRGRGELFF.

The rearrangement uses TRBV10-3 and TRBJ1-3; D not resolved. This CDR3 is built from 16 residues. The germline V gene encodes CDR1 ENHRY and CDR2 SYGVKD. V lost 5 bases to trimming and J lost 1 base, with 15 bases between them. CDR3 bases: TGTGCCATCAGTCCCGGCCAGGCCCCTTCTGGAAACACCATATATTTT. Its translation: CAISPGQAPSGNTIYF.

This clone was detected once. This chain uses TRBV6-6 with TRBJ1-4, with a weak D call TRBD1 (6 bases). Germline V gene data show CDR1 as MNHNY and CDR2 as SVGAGI (reference sequence). The CDR3 has 13 amino acids. Trimming took off 4 bases at V and 8 bases at J, with 11 bases between the two ends. The CDR3 reads CASSSGEPEKLFF. The CDR3 nucleotides read TGTGCCAGCAGTTCAGGGGAGCCGGAAAAACTGTTTTTT.

The chain recombines TRBV10-1 with TRBJ2-7, with 7 bases identical to TRBD1. This CDR3 spans 13 amino acids. Germline V gives CDR1 WNHNN, CDR2 SYGVQD (reference sequence). The V segment lost 4 bases and the J segment 6 bases; nucleotides outside the gene matches: 6. Written as DNA, the CDR3 is TGCGCCAGCAGTGTCGAACAGGGGTTCGAGCAGTACTTC. This encodes CASSVEQGFEQYF.

This clone was counted ten times or more. The chain uses TRBV7-8 and TRBJ2-5; 7 nucleotides line up with TRBD1. CDR1 and CDR2 from the germline V gene are SGHVS and FQNEAQ. Germline trimming cut 5 bases from V and 4 bases from J; bases unmatched to any gene: 7. CDR3 length: 14 amino acids. Written as DNA, the CDR3 is TGTGCCAGCAGCCCCGGCGACAGGGCAGAGACCCAGTACTTC. Translation gives CASSPGDRAETQYF.

The chain uses TRBV19 and TRBJ1-5; the match to TRBD1 covers 8 bases. The V segment lost 5 bases and the J segment 5 bases; nucleotides outside the gene matches: 8. The CDR3 sequence is 15 residues long. Germline CDR1 is LNHDA and CDR2 is SQIVND (reference sequence). The CDR3 DNA is TGTGCCAGTAGTCCTCGGACAGGGTGGGATCAGCCCCAGCATTTT. Amino acid sequence: CASSPRTGWDQPQHF.

The CDR3 is CASSFDPGGNTEAFF. The DNA of the CDR3 is TGTGCCAGCAGCTTTGACCCCGGCGGGAACACTGAAGCTTTCTTT. This chain links TRBV11-2 with TRBJ1-1, with D uncertain. Trimming left V 3 bases short and J 1 base short, with 12 bases between. The germline CDR1 and CDR2 sequences are SGHAT and FQNNGV. The CDR3 extends over 15 amino acids.

The V and J genes are TRBV24-1 and TRBJ1-5; no firm D call. Germline V gene lookup returns CDR1 KGHDR and CDR2 SFDVKD. V lost 2 bases and J lost 3, with 10 bases in between. The CDR3 covers 15 residues. The CDR3 reads CATSDSTDLNQPQHF. Written as DNA, the CDR3 is TGTGCCACCAGTGATTCCACAGATCTCAATCAGCCCCAGCATTTT.

The V call is TRBV3-1 (or the pseudogene TRBV3-2), the J call TRBJ1-1; D remains ambiguous. CDR3 length: 15 amino acids. V dropped 5 bases and J dropped 2 bases, with 15 bases sitting between them. Germline V gene sequence: CDR1 LGHDT, CDR2 YNNKEL (reference sequence). The CDR3 DNA reads TGTGCCAGCAGCTTCTCCGCGGAGCTAAACACTGAAGCTTTCTTT. It is translated as CASSFSAELNTEAFF.

The table lists this clone with a few counts. J is TRBJ1-2 and V is TRBV30, with D hard to call. The CDR3 consists of 15 residues. Germline V gives CDR1 GTSNPN, CDR2 SVGIG (reference sequence). Between the trimmed V and J ends, which lost 0 bases and 0 bases, there was a span of 11 bases. The CDR3 sequence: CAWSVREGANYGYTF. The CDR3 region has the DNA TGTGCCTGGAGTGTACGGGAGGGAGCTAACTATGGCTACACCTTC.

V usage is TRBV20-1 and J usage is TRBJ1-1, with D maybe TRBD1 (5 bases). The CDR3 runs to 11 residues. Between the trimmed V and J ends, which lost 7 bases and 8 bases, there was a span of 14 bases. Germline loops: CDR1 DFQATT, CDR2 SNEGSKA (reference sequence). DNA for the CDR3: TGCAGTGTAATCCTGGGGCTCGAAGCTTTCTTT. This gives the protein CSVILGLEAFF.

This chain uses TRBV6-1 with TRBJ1-2, with a weak D call TRBD1 (6 bases). Germline CDR1 reads MNHNS; CDR2 reads SASEGT. V was trimmed by 7 bases and J by 7 bases, leaving 19 bases between them. The CDR3 has 14 amino acids. The CDR3, as DNA: TGTGCCAGCACTCAAAATCAGGGGAGGGGTGGCTACACCTTC. Its translation is CASTQNQGRGGYTF.

The J gene is TRBJ2-1, the V gene TRBV9; the match to TRBD2 covers 11 bases. CDR1 is SGDLS and CDR2 is YYNGEE in the germline V gene. The CDR3 length is 13 residues. The trim removed 3 bases at V and 7 bases at J, leaving 0 bases unmatched. CDR3 bases: TGTGCCAGCAGCGCTAGCGGGGGGAATGAGCAGTTCTTC. This codes for CASSASGGNEQFF. Full variable domain (outside the CDR3, taken from reference TRBV9 and TRBJ2-1): DSGVTQTPKHLITATGQRVTLRCSPRSGDLSVYWYQQSLDQGLQFLIQYYNGEERAKGNILERFSAQQFPDLHSELNLSSLELGDSALYFCASSASGGNEQFFGPGTRLTVL.

The chain employs TRBV3-1 (or the pseudogene TRBV3-2) and TRBJ2-2, with D maybe TRBD2 (6 bases). Germline CDR1 is LGHDT and CDR2 is YNNKEL (reference sequence). V dropped 4 bases and J dropped 4 bases, with 13 bases sitting between them. The CDR3 length is 15 residues. The CDR3 coding sequence is TGTGCCAGCAGCCCTCGGGGGACCTTCACCGGGGAGCTGTTTTTT. Its protein product is CASSPRGTFTGELFF.

The chain combines TRBV7-3 with TRBJ2-3, with 8 bases matching TRBD2. J was trimmed by 1 base and V by 2 bases; bases with no gene match: 2. The CDR3 is 15 residues long. Germline V gene data show CDR1 as SGHTA and CDR2 as FQGTGA. Here the CDR3 DNA reads TGTGCCAGCAGCTTATACGGGGGGGGCACAGATACGCAGTATTTT. This translates into CASSLYGGGTDTQYF.

This chain joins TRBV7-2 and TRBJ1-6; D is perhaps TRBD1 (5 bases). CDR1 is SGHTA and CDR2 is FQGNSA in the germline V gene. The CDR3 sequence is 15 residues long. Trimming removed 3 bases from V and 7 bases from J, with 13 bases in between. CDR3 in amino acids: CASSFWGRVNSPLHF. The CDR3 nucleotides are TGTGCCAGCAGCTTTTGGGGCAGGGTGAATTCACCCCTCCACTTT. The complete variable domain, with remaining parts taken from reference TRBV7-2 and TRBJ1-6, reads GAGVSQSPSNKVTEKGKDVELRCDPISGHTALYWYRQSLGQGLEFLIYFQGNSAPDKSGLPSDRFSAERTGGSVSTLTIQRTQQEDSAVYLCASSFWGRVNSPLHFGNGTRLTVT.

This rearrangement joins TRBV7-9 to TRBJ2-1; D gene ambiguous. CDR3 size: 16 residues. Germline values: CDR1 SEHNR, CDR2 FQNEAQ (reference sequence). The V end was cut by 2 bases, the J end by 1 base, with 12 bases between. CDR3 DNA: TGTGCCAGCAGCTTATTCGGCGGCGATTCCTACAATGAGCAGTTCTTC. Amino acids: CASSLFGGDSYNEQFF.

A single count supports this clone. V usage is TRBV27 and J usage is TRBJ1-5, with D perhaps matching TRBD1 (5 bases). Germline V CDR1 and CDR2: MNHEY, SMNVEV (reference sequence). The CDR3 contains 15 residues. V shed 2 bases and J shed 2 bases, with 10 bases lying between them. The CDR3 reads CASSLRRGGNQPQHF. The CDR3 coding sequence is TGTGCCAGCAGTTTAAGGAGGGGTGGCAATCAGCCCCAGCATTTT.

The chain is built from TRBV7-9 and TRBJ1-5, with D unclear. V gave up 4 bases and J gave up 7 bases, with 14 bases separating them. The CDR3 covers 14 residues. The germline CDR1 and CDR2 sequences are SEHNR and FQNEAQ (reference sequence). This CDR3 reads CASSSLSAGQPQHF. CDR3 DNA sequence: TGTGCCAGCAGCTCTTTGTCCGCGGGGCAGCCCCAGCATTTT.

This sequence joins TRBV12-3 or TRBV12-4 and TRBJ1-2; D is unclear. The V gene lost 3 bases and the J gene lost 7 bases, with 12 bases spanning the gap. The CDR3 has 13 residues. The CDR3 loop is CASSLTPGGGYTF. The CDR3, as DNA: TGTGCCAGCAGTTTGACGCCGGGAGGTGGCTACACCTTC.

A few counts support this clone. The J gene is TRBJ2-3, the V gene TRBV7-9; 9 nucleotides line up with TRBD2. There are 15 residues in the CDR3. Germline CDR1 reads SEHNR; CDR2 reads FQNEAQ (reference sequence). V shed 3 bases, J shed 6 bases, and the junction held 7 bases outside the gene matches. CDR3 protein: CASSFLAGETDTQYF. The CDR3 coding sequence is TGTGCCAGCAGCTTTTTAGCGGGGGAAACTGATACGCAGTATTTT.

This chain connects TRBV2 to TRBJ2-1; possible D gene TRBD1, 6 bases. CDR1 and CDR2 (germline): SNHLY, FYNNEI. CDR3 length: 14 amino acids. The V end was cut by 9 bases, the J end by 3 bases, with 15 bases between. CDR3 coding DNA: TGTGCCAGGGGGTCAGGGGCGGGCTACAATGAGCAGTTCTTC. Translated, it gives CARGSGAGYNEQFF.